The source of this TCR beta chain is a study of T cell clonality in common variable immunodeficiency. Study-wide points: Common variable immunodeficiency TCR beta sequences reportedly had fewer deletions and N-nucleotide insertions.

Sequencing was performed with immunoSEQ multiplex PCR; in TCRdb, only in-frame clones are kept and a portion is missing. The sample holds tens of thousands of clones, and no clone turns up only once. Details on this clone: Its antigen remains unidentified.

For at least one year, all CVID subjects received replacement immunoglobulin. This clonotype was sampled from a human donor with common variable immunodeficiency. Sequenced sample: peripheral blood mononuclear cells.

The DNA read from the CDR3 is TGTGCCAGCTCACCACGACCGGGACAGGGAGGTTCTGGGGCCAACGTC. Amino acids: CASSPRPGQGGSGANV. The entire CDR3 protein reads CASSPRPGQGGSGANVLTF. The rearrangement uses TRBV18 and TRBJ2-6; 9 bases agree with TRBD1. Coverage ceases 3 residues before the CDR3 finishes, and the germline J gene fills in the end. V lost 1 base, J lost 1 base, and 8 bases stayed unmatched. The CDR3 spans 19 residues. CDR1 is KGHSH, CDR2 LQKENI, per germline. Full variable domain (remainder filled in from reference TRBV18 and TRBJ2-6): NAGVMQNPRHLVRRRGQEARLRCSPMKGHSHVYWYRQLPEEGLKFMVYLQKENIIDESGMPKERFSAEFPKEGPSILRIQQVVRGDSAAYFCASSPRPGQGGSGANVLTFGAGSRLTVL.